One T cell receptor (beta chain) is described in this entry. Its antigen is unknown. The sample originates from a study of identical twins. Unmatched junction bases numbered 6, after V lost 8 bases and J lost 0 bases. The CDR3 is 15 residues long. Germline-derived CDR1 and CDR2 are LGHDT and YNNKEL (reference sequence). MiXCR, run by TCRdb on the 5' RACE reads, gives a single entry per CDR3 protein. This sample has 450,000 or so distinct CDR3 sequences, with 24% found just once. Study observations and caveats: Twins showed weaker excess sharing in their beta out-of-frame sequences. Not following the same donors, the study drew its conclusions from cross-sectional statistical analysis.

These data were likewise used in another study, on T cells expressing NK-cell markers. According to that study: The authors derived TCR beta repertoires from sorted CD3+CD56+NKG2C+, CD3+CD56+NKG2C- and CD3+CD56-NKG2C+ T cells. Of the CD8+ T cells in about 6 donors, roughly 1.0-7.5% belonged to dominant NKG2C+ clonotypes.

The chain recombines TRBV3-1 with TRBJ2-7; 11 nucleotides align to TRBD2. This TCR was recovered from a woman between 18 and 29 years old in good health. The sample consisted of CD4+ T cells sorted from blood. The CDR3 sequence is CASSQTSGVSYEQYF. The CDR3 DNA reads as TGTGCCAGCTCTCAGACTAGCGGGGTCTCCTACGAGCAGTACTTC.